This section outlines one T cell receptor (beta chain) sequence together with its context. This clonotype was counted ten times or more. It lacks a known antigen. Within one base of it there is no much larger clone, and no base qualities were kept. The data were taken from a study of human T cells and chemical hapten exposure (dated by TCRdb to the early 2020s). Background on the whole study: Libraries were pooled for sequencing, and per-sample TCR yields varied mainly because of small differences in library volumes within the pool. The study tracked peripheral blood TCR repertoire changes in vivo during primary and secondary sensitization to the hapten diphenylcyclopropenone (DPC) in alopecia patients. Each blood RNA sample was used to sequence both TCR alpha and TCR beta chains.

Points the paper makes about the study in general: Repeated subsampling changed both the strength of the expansion versus patch-test correlation and the threshold at which that correlation became significant. The number of TCRs above 1 in 1000 frequency did not change with DPC sensitization; there was no evidence of global repertoire structure alterations.

V drops 1 base and J drops 8 bases, leaving 14 bases in between. The CDR3 numbers 14 residues from cysteine through phenylalanine. Only the CDR3 part of the read is kept: 42 bases, read in frame from the first base. CDR1 and CDR2, per the germline V gene, are SQVTM and ANQGSEA. Total RNA was extracted from unfractionated whole blood that had been collected in Tempus Blood RNA tubes. Five or six healthy volunteers acted as controls for TCR sequencing and had blood drawn at day 0, 2 weeks and 6 weeks. Receptor amplification or capture employed 5' RACE. Sequencing relied on an Illumina MiSeq. During library preparation, unique molecular identifiers were attached to individual cDNA molecules so that TCRs could be counted in a quantitative, reproducible way. Per the authors' processing: The median number of TCRs per sample was approximately 96,000, ranging from about 20,000 to 750,000. V, J and CDR3 annotation of the TCR reads was performed with the Decombinator software suite. For the PS versus PT1 abundance plots, all samples were subsampled to the same number of TCRs (28,000). TCRs were defined as expanded if absent before sensitization and observed at least eight times at the 2-week time point. TCRdb itself trimmed the public reads at Q25 with fastp, ran MiXCR and retained productive beta chains. Each entry is one CDR3 protein sequence, shown with its most common DNA and genes. The V and J calls were determined by TCRdb, not by the authors. A total of 110,000 to 150,000 distinct CDR3 sequences appear in this sample, 3.5% to 5% of them only once. Jointly, the top ten make up 1.2% to 1.5% of the sample.

The TCR sequence derives from a female donor in good health. The chain was built from TRBV29-1 and TRBJ2-2, and the D gene may be TRBD2, 6 bases matching. The CDR3 region reads CSVEGGLTRGELFF. DNA sequence: TGCAGCGTTGAAGGCGGACTAACCCGTGGGGAGCTGTTTTTT.